The present T cell receptor (beta chain) was sequenced within a study of blood T cell repertoires in COVID-19. In the original workflow: Amplification with reference gene primers provided the estimates of nucleated cell counts. Sequencing used immunoSEQ multiplex PCR; TCRdb keeps in-frame clones, though not all of them. V, J and clone size were drawn from that table, and D and trimming were deduced from the DNA. This table has tens of thousands of clones, around four fifths appearing once. The CDR3 contains 16 residues. The V gene's germline CDR1 is MNHEY and CDR2 SVGAGI. Losses at the gene ends were 2 bases for V and 3 bases for J; bases not matched to a gene: 7.

The chain employs TRBV6-5 and TRBJ2-3; 8 bases agree with TRBD1. The TCR comes from a human donor in a cohort sampled during active COVID-19. The sequenced sample consisted of peripheral blood. The CDR3 DNA is TGTGCCAGCAGTTACGGGCAGGGGGCAGGGACAGATACGCAGTATTTT. It yields the protein CASSYGQGAGTDTQYF.